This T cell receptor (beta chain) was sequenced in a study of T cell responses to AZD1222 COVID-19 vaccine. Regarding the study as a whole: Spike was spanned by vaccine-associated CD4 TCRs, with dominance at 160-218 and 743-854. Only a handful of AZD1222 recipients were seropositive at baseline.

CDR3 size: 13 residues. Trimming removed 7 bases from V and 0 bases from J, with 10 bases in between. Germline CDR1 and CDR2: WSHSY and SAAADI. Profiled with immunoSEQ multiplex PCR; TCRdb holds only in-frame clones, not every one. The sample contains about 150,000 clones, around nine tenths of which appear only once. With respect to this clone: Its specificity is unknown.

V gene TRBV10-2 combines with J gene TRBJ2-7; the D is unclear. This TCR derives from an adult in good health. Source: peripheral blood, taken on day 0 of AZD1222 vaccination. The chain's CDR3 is CASTSDLSYEQYF. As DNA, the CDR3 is TGCGCCAGCACTTCAGACCTCTCCTACGAGCAGTACTTC.